This T cell receptor beta chain comes out of a study of T cell responses to AZD1222 COVID-19 vaccine. Produced via immunoSEQ multiplex PCR; TCRdb's table is partial and in-frame only. Of roughly 150,000 clones listed, around 89% are singletons. Sequencing used peripheral blood, obtained on day 0 of AZD1222 vaccination. The sequence was obtained from an adult in good health.

CDR3 in DNA: TGTGCCAGCAGTCGTGGGGATGGTTCCAATGAGCAGTTCTTC. Its translation is CASSRGDGSNEQFF. The chain joins TRBV6-4 to TRBJ2-1; D uncertain. Germline-derived CDR1 and CDR2 are MRHNA and SNTAGT. The V gene lost 5 bases and the J gene lost 6 bases, with 14 bases spanning the gap. This CDR3 is 14 amino acids long.